What follows are 26 T cell receptor beta chains derived from one specimen sequenced in a study of shared clonotypes between healthy human individuals. The method was immunoSEQ multiplex PCR; TCRdb's version includes in-frame clones alone and lacks a portion of them. Of about 660,000 clones listed, about 74% are singletons. Sequences were obtained from memory CD4+ T cells sorted from blood. Subset indicated: CD45RA-negative fraction. These receptors came from a woman between 25 and 40 years old in good health.

This clone was counted between two and nine times. V usage is TRBV11-2 and J usage is TRBJ1-1; D perhaps matches TRBD1 (5 bases). Germline lookup yields CDR1 SGHAT and CDR2 FQNNGV. V lost 4 bases and J 1 base, leaving 16 bases between the germline ends. The CDR3 spans 16 residues. Here the CDR3 reads CASSSGAIDGNTEAFF. The CDR3 nucleotides are TGTGCCAGCAGCTCCGGGGCCATAGACGGGAACACTGAAGCTTTCTTT.

This clone was counted a few times. V gene TRBV28 combines with J gene TRBJ2-3, with 15 bases that match TRBD2. Trimming took 5 bases from V and 6 from J; bases not matched to a gene: 6. The CDR3 covers 16 residues. Germline lookup yields CDR1 MDHEN and CDR2 SYDVKM. The CDR3 spells CASSLGLAGGGDTQYF. In DNA form, the CDR3 reads TGTGCCAGCAGTCTTGGACTAGCGGGAGGGGGGGATACGCAGTATTTT.

This chain connects TRBV19 to TRBJ2-3; TRBD2 is a possible D gene (6 bases). Germline assignment: CDR1 LNHDA and CDR2 SQIVND (reference sequence). Trimming took 7 bases from V and 1 from J, leaving 15 bases between them. This CDR3 is 15 amino acids long. DNA for the CDR3: TGTGCCAGTAAACAGACTAGATCAGGCACAGATACGCAGTATTTT. Amino acids: CASKQTRSGTDTQYF.

This chain connects TRBV5-6 to TRBJ2-3; D possibly corresponds to TRBD2 (6 bases). This CDR3 contains 18 residues. From germline, CDR1 is SGHDT and CDR2 YYEEEE. V lost 0 bases and J 0 bases, leaving 17 bases between the germline ends. CDR3 loop: CASSLGLARNPSTDTQYF. DNA of the CDR3: TGTGCCAGCAGCTTGGGGCTAGCGAGAAACCCTAGCACAGATACGCAGTATTTT.

This clone was counted a few times. The rearrangement links TRBV5-1 to TRBJ2-7; D is undetermined. V shed 0 bases and J shed 0 bases, with 10 bases lying between them. There are 15 residues in the CDR3. CDR1 and CDR2 (germline): SGHRS, YFSETQ. CDR3 residues: CASSLVLVPSYEQYF. The CDR3 nucleotides read TGCGCCAGCAGCTTGGTTCTAGTCCCCTCCTACGAGCAGTACTTC.

V gene TRBV5-6 combines with J gene TRBJ2-1; a possible D gene is TRBD1 (5 bases). The CDR3 loop spans 15 amino acids. V was trimmed by 4 bases and J by 7 bases, leaving 18 bases between them. CDR1 is SGHDT and CDR2 is YYEEEE in the germline V gene. The CDR3 DNA is TGTGCCAGCAGCAGGCTGACAGCCTTGGGTAATGAGCAGTTCTTC. This gives the protein CASSRLTALGNEQFF.

Notes on this clone: The identical CDR3 is also encoded by other nucleotide sequences in the sample. This chain links TRBV28 with TRBJ2-5, with D unresolved. The CDR3 is 13 amino acids. V was pared by 3 bases and J by 1 base, with 6 bases between. The germline CDR1 and CDR2 sequences are MDHEN and SYDVKM. CDR3 coding DNA: TGTGCCAGCAGTTTCCCCGTCCAAGAGACCCAGTACTTC. It encodes CASSFPVQETQYF.

The table lists this clone with a few counts. V is TRBV5-1 and J is TRBJ2-3; 11 bases map to TRBD1. The CDR3 is 16 amino acids. CDR1 and CDR2 from the germline V gene are SGHRS and YFSETQ. J lost 2 bases, V lost 2 bases, and 4 bases had no gene match. CDR3 DNA sequence: TGCGCCAGCAGCTTTGGACAGGGGGCGGCCACAGATACGCAGTATTTT. Its translation is CASSFGQGAATDTQYF.

This chain uses TRBV30 with TRBJ2-1; TRBD2 aligns across 10 bases. From germline, CDR1 is GTSNPN and CDR2 SVGIG (reference sequence). The CDR3 consists of 15 residues. J gave up 7 bases and V 3 bases, and 9 bases lay outside the gene matches. The CDR3 reads CAWRAPSGSLNEQFF. The CDR3 DNA reads TGTGCCTGGAGGGCGCCTAGCGGGAGTCTAAATGAGCAGTTCTTC.

This chain joins TRBV7-3 and TRBJ2-2; TRBD2 aligns across 9 bases. The CDR3 length is 16 residues. V lost 1 base and J lost 5; bases outside the gene matches: 5. Germline CDR1 and CDR2: SGHTA and FQGTGA. CDR3 sequence: CASSLIGTSRTGELFF. In DNA, the CDR3 is TGTGCCAGCAGCTTAATCGGGACTAGCAGGACCGGGGAGCTGTTTTTT.

J is TRBJ2-1 and V is TRBV18; tentative D call: TRBD1 (6 bases). The CDR3 covers 14 residues. Germline V gene lookup returns CDR1 KGHSH and CDR2 LQKENI. Trimming took 5 bases from V and 5 from J, leaving 13 bases between them. This chain's CDR3 is CASSALDSHNEQFF. The CDR3 nucleotides are TGTGCCAGCTCAGCCTTGGACAGCCACAATGAGCAGTTCTTC.

Notes on this clone: Since a much larger clone is just one base distant, this may be a read error. The rearrangement links TRBV28 to TRBJ2-7; D gene uncertain. This CDR3 comprises 11 residues. Germline V gene lookup returns CDR1 MDHEN and CDR2 SYDVKM. The V end lost 5 bases, the J end lost 3 bases, and 5 bases lay between the germline ends. The CDR3 DNA sequence: TGTGCCAGCAGTCCCTACTACGAGCAGTACTTC. This gives the protein CASSPYYEQYF.

The CDR3 sequence is CASSDRATQPQHF. The CDR3 coding sequence is TGTGCCAGCAGTGATAGGGCAACTCAGCCCCAGCATTTT. The J gene is TRBJ1-5, the V gene TRBV6-1; D is ambiguous. Germline lookup yields CDR1 MNHNS and CDR2 SASEGT. The CDR3 is 13 residues long. With 3 bases removed from V and 6 bases from J, the gap between germline ends came to 9 bases.

This clone was counted only a few times. The chain is built from TRBV4-1 and TRBJ2-2; the D gene could be TRBD1 or TRBD2 (5 bases each). The CDR3 is made up of 15 amino acids. The ends were cut back, 3 bases at V and 5 bases at J, with 13 bases in the middle. Germline assignment: CDR1 MGHRA and CDR2 YSYEKL. As DNA, the CDR3 is TGCGCCAGCAGCCAGACCGGGACCGTAACCGGGGAGCTGTTTTTT. It specifies CASSQTGTVTGELFF.

The chain has TRBV19 and TRBJ2-3; TRBD2 is a possible D gene (6 bases). The CDR3 loop spans 14 amino acids. Per the germline V gene, CDR1 is LNHDA and CDR2 is SQIVND (reference sequence). V lost 5 bases, J lost 0 bases, and 9 bases lay in between. The CDR3 DNA follows: TGTGCCAGTAGTTCGGGAGTCAGCACAGATACGCAGTATTTT. Amino acid sequence: CASSSGVSTDTQYF.

With regard to this clone: A single base is all that separates this from a far larger clone, so a read error is likely. The genes are TRBV10-1 and TRBJ2-1; 13 nucleotides line up with TRBD2. V was clipped by 4 bases and J by 0 bases; unmatched bases: 9. The CDR3 totals 19 residues. The V gene's germline CDR1 is WNHNN and CDR2 SYGVQD (reference sequence). CDR3 protein: CASSAGLAGTISSYNEQFF. The CDR3, as DNA: TGCGCCAGCAGTGCGGGACTAGCGGGAACAATAAGCTCCTACAATGAGCAGTTCTTC.

The J gene is TRBJ1-5, the V gene TRBV6-6; weak D call: TRBD1 (5 bases). Germline CDR1 MNHNY, CDR2 SVGAGI (reference sequence). This CDR3 comprises 16 residues. The V and J ends lost 6 bases and 0 bases respectively, with 15 bases between them. The CDR3 region has the DNA TGTGCCAGCAGCCCCGGACGGGGCTATAGCAATCAGCCCCAGCATTTT. It specifies CASSPGRGYSNQPQHF.

This clone was counted only a few times. The chain has TRBV5-1 and TRBJ2-1; the D gene could be TRBD1 or TRBD2 (5 bases each). Per germline, CDR1 SGHRS and CDR2 YFSETQ. The V gene lost 3 bases and the J gene lost 10 bases, with 14 bases spanning the gap. This CDR3 has 13 amino acids. The CDR3 DNA is TGCGCCAGCAGCTGGGGTGGGGACGGGGAGCAGTTCTTC. It specifies CASSWGGDGEQFF.

This chain connects TRBV7-9 to TRBJ2-7, with D unclear. V dropped 3 bases and J dropped 1 base, with 7 bases sitting between them. Germline CDR1 is SEHNR and CDR2 is FQNEAQ (reference sequence). This CDR3 spans 13 amino acids. CDR3 in DNA: TGTGCCAGCAGCTTTCTAACATCCTACGAGCAGTACTTC. It translates to CASSFLTSYEQYF.

This chain connects TRBV19 to TRBJ2-5; 7 bases are shared with TRBD1. The CDR3 spans 14 residues. V dropped 0 bases and J dropped 5; count of bases not matched to a gene: 3. The germline V gene has CDR1 LNHDA and CDR2 SQIVND (reference sequence). The CDR3 DNA reads as TGTGCCAGTAGTATAGAAGGGGGCGGGGAGACCCAGTACTTC. Translated: CASSIEGGGETQYF. The full variable domain, rest sourced from reference TRBV19 and TRBJ2-5, is DGGITQSPKYLFRKEGQNVTLSCEQNLNHDAMYWYRQDPGQGLRLIYYSQIVNDFQKGDIAEGYSVSREKKESFPLTVTSAQKNPTAFYLCASSIEGGGETQYFGPGTRLLVL.

The J gene is TRBJ1-2, the V gene TRBV4-1, with D possibly matching TRBD1 (6 bases). The germline CDR1 and CDR2 sequences are MGHRA and YSYEKL. This CDR3 has 17 residues. Between the trimmed V and J ends, which lost 0 bases and 4 bases, there was a span of 18 bases. CDR3: CASSQDFRRGNIYGYTF. CDR3 in DNA: TGCGCCAGCAGCCAAGATTTCCGAAGGGGGAACATCTATGGCTACACCTTC.

The chain employs TRBV2 and TRBJ1-5; TRBD1 matches at 8 bases. Germline V lookup: CDR1 SNHLY, CDR2 FYNNEI. J was trimmed by 6 bases and V by 6 bases; bases with no gene match: 10. CDR3 length equals 15 residues. The CDR3 DNA follows: TGTGCCAGCAGCCTAGACAGGGGCTCACCTCAGCCCCAGCATTTT. The encoded protein is CASSLDRGSPQPQHF.

This clone was seen a handful of times. V and J are TRBV5-1 and TRBJ1-5, with unresolved D. In germline, CDR1 is SGHRS, CDR2 YFSETQ. V was cut by 5 bases and J by 5 bases, with 8 bases left in between. This CDR3 has 12 amino acids. The CDR3 reads CASSVPDQPQHF. The CDR3, as DNA: TGCGCCAGCAGTGTCCCTGATCAGCCCCAGCATTTT.

Points on this clone: Other nucleotide sequences from this sample produce the same CDR3. This sequence joins TRBV5-1 and TRBJ2-2; 11 positions match TRBD1. V dropped 4 bases and J dropped 3; count of bases not matched to a gene: 2. CDR1 is SGHRS, CDR2 YFSETQ, per germline. CDR3 length: 15 residues. The CDR3: CASSTGQGDTGELFF. The CDR3 DNA reads as TGCGCCAGCAGCACGGGACAGGGGGACACCGGGGAGCTGTTTTTT.

CDR3 sequence: CASSFRTGAEQYF. In DNA form, the CDR3 reads TGTGCCAGCAGCTTCAGGACTGGGGCGGAGCAGTACTTC. This chain joins TRBV11-2 and TRBJ2-7; D possibly matches TRBD1 or TRBD2 (5 bases each). Germline CDR1 and CDR2: SGHAT and FQNNGV. This CDR3 contains 13 residues. V lost 3 bases to trimming and J lost 7 bases, with 13 bases between them.

This clone showed up just a few times. The rearrangement links TRBV28 to TRBJ2-2, with TRBD1 matching 7 bases. Germline-derived CDR1 and CDR2 are MDHEN and SYDVKM. V lost 9 bases and J lost 1; bases outside the gene matches: 8. The CDR3 runs 15 residues. CDR3 amino acids: CASITGDVNTGELFF. The CDR3 DNA sequence: TGTGCCAGTATCACAGGGGATGTGAACACCGGGGAGCTGTTTTTT.